The 14 T cell receptor beta chains given below trace back to one sample, sequenced in a study of shared clonotypes between healthy human individuals (dated by TCRdb to between 2020 and 2021). The library was built by means of the immunoSEQ multiplex PCR assay. The source is immuneACCESS, and TCRdb retained only in-frame sequences with V and J called. Part of the clones is not carried over; for the studies checked, unresolved V genes explain less than half of this, and the remainder is unexplained. The sample records almost 750,000 clones, just under 75% of which are singletons. The ten largest clonotypes hold approximately 1.7% of the sample. The sample consisted of memory CD4+ T cells sorted from blood. The meaning of the sample's cell subset or site label: CD45RA-negative fraction. Source of these receptors: a woman aged 25 to 45 in good health.

The rearrangement uses TRBV28 and TRBJ2-3; 9 bases fit TRBD1. With V trimmed by 2 bases and J by 2 bases, 14 bases remained unmatched. The CDR3 spans 19 residues. The germline gives CDR1 MDHEN, CDR2 SYDVKM. CDR3 coding DNA: TGTGCCAGCAGTTTAAATACAGGGGGCGACGCCCGTTTCACAGATACGCAGTATTTT. Its translation: CASSLNTGGDARFTDTQYF.

This rearrangement joins TRBV2 to TRBJ2-2, with 9 bases that match TRBD2. The germline V gene encodes CDR1 SNHLY and CDR2 FYNNEI. V dropped 0 bases and J dropped 0; count of bases not matched to a gene: 8. The CDR3 is made up of 19 amino acids. The CDR3: CASSEAIGGRETNTGELFF. DNA of the CDR3: TGTGCCAGCAGTGAAGCTATCGGCGGGAGGGAAACGAACACCGGGGAGCTGTTTTTT. Complete variable domain (other parts from reference TRBV2 and TRBJ2-2): EPEVTQTPSHQVTQMGQEVILRCVPISNHLYFYWYRQILGQKVEFLVSFYNNEISEKSEIFDDQFSVERPDGSNFTLKIRSTKLEDSAMYFCASSEAIGGRETNTGELFFGEGSRLTVL.

The CDR3 here is CAIGRTGGPIDEQFF. CDR3 nucleotide sequence: TGTGCCATCGGGAGGACGGGAGGGCCTATCGATGAGCAGTTCTTC. The V and J genes are TRBV10-3 and TRBJ2-1, with 8 bases aligning to TRBD2. J was trimmed by 8 bases and V by 8 bases; bases with no gene match: 14. Germline V gene data show CDR1 as ENHRY and CDR2 as SYGVKD. The CDR3 contains 15 residues.

This chain joins TRBV28 and TRBJ2-1; the D gene is possibly TRBD1 (5 bases). Trimming cost V 5 bases and J 2 bases, with 13 bases left between them. This CDR3 has 15 amino acids. Germline V gene sequence: CDR1 MDHEN, CDR2 SYDVKM. CDR3 DNA sequence: TGTGCCAGCAGTCCCCAGGGTCTCGCCTACAATGAGCAGTTCTTC. Its translation is CASSPQGLAYNEQFF. The variable domain in full, with the rest retrieved from reference TRBV28 and TRBJ2-1, is DVKVTQSSRYLVKRTGEKVFLECVQDMDHENMFWYRQDPGLGLRLIYFSYDVKMKEKGDIPEGYSVSREKKERFSLILESASTNQTSMYLCASSPQGLAYNEQFFGPGTRLTVL.

This clone was counted at least ten times. This sequence joins TRBV7-2 and TRBJ1-5; D call uncertain. The CDR3 sequence is 14 residues long. V lost 3 bases, J lost 5 bases, and 11 bases lay in between. Germline CDR1 reads SGHTA; CDR2 reads FQGNSA. This CDR3 reads CASSFKAGDQPQHF. The CDR3 DNA reads TGTGCCAGCAGCTTCAAGGCCGGAGATCAGCCCCAGCATTTT.

This clone was detected ten times or more. V usage is TRBV28 and J usage is TRBJ2-7; D uncertain. Germline V CDR1 and CDR2: MDHEN, SYDVKM. The CDR3 sequence is 14 residues long. The germline V and J ends were trimmed by 4 bases and 4 bases, with 14 bases remaining between them. CDR3 in amino acids: CASSSVDLRYEQYF. The CDR3 DNA reads as TGTGCCAGCAGTTCTGTTGACTTGCGATACGAGCAGTACTTC.

This clone occurred once. The rearrangement joins TRBV10-3 to TRBJ1-1; TRBD1 is a possible D gene (6 bases). CDR3 length: 14 amino acids. Trimming took off 9 bases at V and 0 bases at J, with 14 bases between the two ends. CDR1 is ENHRY, CDR2 SYGVKD, per germline. The CDR3 DNA reads TGTGCCATGAAACAGGGACCACTGAACACTGAAGCTTTCTTT. It codes for CAMKQGPLNTEAFF.

This rearrangement joins TRBV18 to TRBJ1-2, with D perhaps TRBD1 (6 bases). Germline CDR1 is KGHSH and CDR2 is LQKENI. This CDR3 is 18 amino acids long. V was shortened by 1 base and J by 3 bases, with 21 bases between the two germline ends. For the CDR3, the DNA is TGTGCCAGCTCACCACGCCCCCCAAGTCAGGGGCCTCACTATGGCTACACCTTC. It encodes CASSPRPPSQGPHYGYTF.

V is TRBV5-5 and J is TRBJ2-5; D is unclear. Germline V lookup: CDR1 SGHKS, CDR2 YYEKEE (reference sequence). This CDR3 is built from 14 residues. Trimming removed 9 bases at V and 1 base at J, with 16 bases between. The CDR3 nucleotides read TGTGCCAAAATTAAGCAGAATCCCCAAGAGACCCAGTACTTC. Protein sequence: CAKIKQNPQETQYF.

This clone came up many times. This chain joins TRBV5-1 and TRBJ2-1; 7 bases line up with TRBD1. The CDR3 contains 14 residues. Germline values: CDR1 SGHRS, CDR2 YFSETQ. The ends lost 7 bases at V and 0 bases at J; junction bases unmatched: 4. In nucleotides, the CDR3 is TGCGCCAGCCAAAGGGACAGCTCCTACAATGAGCAGTTCTTC. Amino acid sequence: CASQRDSSYNEQFF.

The J gene is TRBJ2-5, the V gene TRBV27, with TRBD2 identical over 9 bases. The junction had 8 bases not matched to a gene; V was cut back by 6 bases and J by 0 bases. The CDR3 is 16 residues long. Germline V gene data show CDR1 as MNHEY and CDR2 as SMNVEV (reference sequence). The CDR3: CASSFKGLANQETQYF. CDR3 in DNA: TGTGCCAGCAGCTTTAAGGGACTAGCAAACCAAGAGACCCAGTACTTC.

The V call is TRBV4-1, the J call TRBJ2-6; 9 positions agree with TRBD1. Germline CDR1 reads MGHRA; CDR2 reads YSYEKL. Trimming at V came to 1 base and at J to 2 bases, leaving 9 bases not matched to a gene. CDR3 length equals 19 residues. The chain's CDR3 is CASSQAGQGISPGANVLTF. The CDR3 bases are TGCGCCAGCAGCCAAGCTGGACAGGGGATTTCTCCTGGGGCCAACGTCCTGACTTTC.

CDR3 loop: CASSPQREGLGGANVLTF. CDR3 DNA sequence: TGTGCCAGCTCACCCCAGCGGGAGGGCCTTGGTGGGGCCAACGTCCTGACTTTC. This chain links TRBV18 with TRBJ2-6, with TRBD2 identical over 10 bases. Germline loops: CDR1 KGHSH, CDR2 LQKENI. The V and J ends lost 3 bases and 3 bases, in that order; junction bases with no gene match: 8. There are 18 residues in the CDR3.

This clone showed up just once. J is TRBJ1-2 and V is TRBV27; no clear D. Per the germline V gene, CDR1 is MNHEY and CDR2 is SMNVEV (reference sequence). The CDR3 sequence is 13 residues long. With 5 bases removed from V and 6 bases from J, the gap between germline ends came to 13 bases. CDR3 nucleotide sequence: TGTGCCAGCAGTGTCTCAAGGTCCCATGGCTACACCTTC. It codes for CASSVSRSHGYTF.